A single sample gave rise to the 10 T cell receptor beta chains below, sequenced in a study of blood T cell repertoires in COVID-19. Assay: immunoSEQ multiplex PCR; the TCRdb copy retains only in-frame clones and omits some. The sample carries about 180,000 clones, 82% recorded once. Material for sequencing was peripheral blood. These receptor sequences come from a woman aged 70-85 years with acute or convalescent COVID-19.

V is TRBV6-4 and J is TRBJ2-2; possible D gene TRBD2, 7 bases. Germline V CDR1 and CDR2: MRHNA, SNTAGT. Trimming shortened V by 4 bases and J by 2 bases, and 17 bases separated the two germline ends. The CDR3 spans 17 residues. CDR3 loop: CASSVQAGAINTGELFF. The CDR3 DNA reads TGTGCCAGCAGTGTACAGGCGGGGGCCATAAACACCGGGGAGCTGTTTTTT.

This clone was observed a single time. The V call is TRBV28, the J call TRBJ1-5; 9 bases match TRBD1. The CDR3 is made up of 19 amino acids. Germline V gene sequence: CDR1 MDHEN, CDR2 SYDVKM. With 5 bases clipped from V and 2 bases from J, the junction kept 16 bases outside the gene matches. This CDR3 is CASSRNLITGGAGNQPQHF. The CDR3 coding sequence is TGTGCCAGCAGTCGGAACCTCATTACAGGGGGCGCCGGCAATCAGCCCCAGCATTTT.

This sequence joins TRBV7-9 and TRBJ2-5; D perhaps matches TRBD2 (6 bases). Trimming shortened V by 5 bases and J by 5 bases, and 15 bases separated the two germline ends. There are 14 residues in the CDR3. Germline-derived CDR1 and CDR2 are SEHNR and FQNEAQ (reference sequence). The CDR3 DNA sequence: TGTGCCAGCAGCAGCGGGTCAATACGGGAGACCCAGTACTTC. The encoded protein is CASSSGSIRETQYF.

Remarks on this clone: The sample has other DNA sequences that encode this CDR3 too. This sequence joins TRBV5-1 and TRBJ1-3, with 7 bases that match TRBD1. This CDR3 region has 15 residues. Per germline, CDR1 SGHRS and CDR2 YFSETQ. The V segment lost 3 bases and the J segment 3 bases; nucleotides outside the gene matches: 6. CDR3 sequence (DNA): TGCGCCAGCAGCTCGGGACAGACTTTTGGAAACACCATATATTTT. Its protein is CASSSGQTFGNTIYF.

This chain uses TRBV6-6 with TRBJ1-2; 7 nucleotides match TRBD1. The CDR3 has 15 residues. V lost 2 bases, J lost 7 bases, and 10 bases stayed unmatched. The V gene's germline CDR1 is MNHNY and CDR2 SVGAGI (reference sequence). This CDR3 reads CASSYGHDRVPGYTF. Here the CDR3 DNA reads TGTGCCAGCAGTTACGGCCACGACAGGGTCCCTGGCTACACCTTC.

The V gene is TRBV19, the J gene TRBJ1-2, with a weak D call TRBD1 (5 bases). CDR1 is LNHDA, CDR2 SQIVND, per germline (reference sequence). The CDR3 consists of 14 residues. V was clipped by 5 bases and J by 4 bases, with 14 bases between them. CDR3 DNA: TGTGCCAGTAGTGGCGGAATAGGGGCCTATGGCTACACCTTC. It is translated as CASSGGIGAYGYTF.

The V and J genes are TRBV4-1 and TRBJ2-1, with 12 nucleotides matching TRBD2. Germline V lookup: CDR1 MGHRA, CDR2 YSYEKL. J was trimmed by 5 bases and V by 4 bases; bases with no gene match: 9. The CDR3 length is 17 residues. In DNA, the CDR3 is TGCGCCAGCAGCCTCGTACTAGCGGGAGGTGGGGACAATGAGCAGTTCTTC. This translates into CASSLVLAGGGDNEQFF.

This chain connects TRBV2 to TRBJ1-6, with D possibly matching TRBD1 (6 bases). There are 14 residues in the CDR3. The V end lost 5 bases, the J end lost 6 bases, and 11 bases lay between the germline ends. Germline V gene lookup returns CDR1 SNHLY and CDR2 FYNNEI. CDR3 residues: CASSSGQSNSPLHF. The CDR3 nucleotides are TGTGCCAGCAGTTCGGGACAATCTAATTCACCCCTCCACTTT.

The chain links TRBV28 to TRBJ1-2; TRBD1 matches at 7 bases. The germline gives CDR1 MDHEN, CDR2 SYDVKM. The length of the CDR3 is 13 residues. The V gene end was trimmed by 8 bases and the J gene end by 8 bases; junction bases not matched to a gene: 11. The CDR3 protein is CASRTTGELGYTF. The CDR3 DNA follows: TGTGCCAGCCGTACTACAGGGGAATTGGGCTACACCTTC.

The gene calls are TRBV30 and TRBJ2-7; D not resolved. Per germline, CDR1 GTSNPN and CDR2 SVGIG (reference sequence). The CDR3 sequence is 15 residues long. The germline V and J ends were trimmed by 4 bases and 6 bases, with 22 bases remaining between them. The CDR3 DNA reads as TGTGCCTGGACACCGGGTCTCGCTATCAGTGGCGAGCAGTACTTC. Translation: CAWTPGLAISGEQYF.